Listed below are T cell receptor beta chains from one sample, sequenced in a study of T cells after yellow fever vaccination. TCRdb recomputed calls from the 5' RACE reads with MiXCR, one row per CDR3 protein. Of under 250,000 distinct CDR3 sequences listed, around 7% were seen once; the top ten hold approximately 0.87%. The source material was CD4+ T cells sorted from PBMCs, sampled 15 days after the yellow fever booster vaccination. These receptors were taken from a man aged 25 to 40 who received the YFV17D yellow fever vaccine. Both conserved end residues are part of each CDR3. D genes are given only for firm matches. Only some rows state a clone size, as once, few, many or a class for expanded clones.

V gene	clone size	J gene	D gene	CDR3 DNA	CDR3 protein
TRBV6-5	NA	TRBJ2-7	TRBD2	TGTGCCAGCAGTTACCGGACTAGTTTAACCTACGAGCAGTACTTC	CASSYRTSLTYEQYF
TRBV6-5	NA	TRBJ2-7	TRBD1	TGTGCCAGCAGTTACAGTCGGGACAGGACCTACGAGCAGTACTTC	CASSYSRDRTYEQYF
TRBV6-2/TRBV6-3	NA	TRBJ2-6	NA	TGTGCCAGCAGTCCCCTCCCGGCAGCTGGGGCCAACGTCCTGACTTTC	CASSPLPAAGANVLTF
TRBV6-5	NA	TRBJ2-5	NA	TGTGCCAGCAGTTACATAGCAGGGGGGGTAGAGACCCAGTACTTC	CASSYIAGGVETQYF
TRBV5-4	NA	TRBJ2-3	TRBD2	TGTGCCAGCAGCCGCTGGCGGGAGGGTGGCGCAGATACGCAGTATTTT	CASSRWREGGADTQYF
TRBV30	few	TRBJ2-4	NA	TGTGCCTGGACCCAGGGCGTATCGGACATTCAGTACTTC	CAWTQGVSDIQYF
TRBV7-3	NA	TRBJ2-2	NA	TGTGCCAGCTCTTTGGATTCGAACAGGGCGAACACCGGGGAGCTGTTTTTT	CASSLDSNRANTGELFF
TRBV5-1	many	TRBJ2-7	TRBD2	TGCGCCAGCAGCTTGGTAGCGGGAGGTAGCTCCTACGAGCAGTACTTC	CASSLVAGGSSYEQYF
TRBV7-2	NA	TRBJ2-7	NA	TGTGCCAGCAGCTTAGTGGGGACCGAGCAGTACTTC	CASSLVGTEQYF
TRBV7-9	many	TRBJ2-7	NA	TGTGCCAGCAGCTTATCCTTGGGAGGGCAGTACTTC	CASSLSLGGQYF
TRBV12-3/TRBV12-4	many	TRBJ2-3	NA	TGTGCCAGCAGCCGGGACTCAGCAGATACGCAGTATTTT	CASSRDSADTQYF
TRBV19	NA	TRBJ1-1	NA	TGTGTCAGTACCCCCCCCGGACCCGCGGTCCGTGAAGCTTTCTTT	CVSTPPGPAVREAFF
TRBV7-2	few	TRBJ2-2	NA	TGTGCCAGCAGCTTAGGGGGCGCGGCCGGGGAGCTGTTTTTT	CASSLGGAAGELFF
TRBV6-5	few	TRBJ2-5	NA	NA	CASSSSRNQETQYF
TRBV30	few	TRBJ2-5	NA	TGTGCCTGGAGGGGGGAGGCCGAGACCCAGTACTTC	CAWRGEAETQYF
TRBV7-9	NA	TRBJ1-1	NA	TGTGCCAGCAGCCTCCAGGAGGGGCGAACTGAAGCTTTCTTT	CASSLQEGRTEAFF
TRBV3-1	few	TRBJ2-1	NA	TGTGCCAGCAGCCATTCAGGGAAGCAGTTCTTC	CASSHSGKQFF
TRBV20-1	many	TRBJ1-1	NA	TGCAGTGCTAACCAGGGGCCTTACACTGAAGCTTTCTTT	CSANQGPYTEAFF
TRBV12-3/TRBV12-4	NA	TRBJ2-3	NA	TGTGCCAGCAGTCCACGGCGGACAGATACGCAGTATTTT	CASSPRRTDTQYF
TRBV7-2	few	TRBJ2-3	NA	TGTGCCAGCATCCAAAGGGGTGGGAGTGCAGATACGCAGTATTTT	CASIQRGGSADTQYF
TRBV20-1	few	TRBJ2-1	TRBD2	TGCAGTGGGACTAGCGGGAGAGTCAATGAGCAGTTCTTC	CSGTSGRVNEQFF
TRBV12-3/TRBV12-4	NA	TRBJ2-2	TRBD2	TGTGCCGGGCGACTAGCGGGTACCGGGGAGCTGTTTTTT	CAGRLAGTGELFF
TRBV20-1	many	TRBJ2-5	TRBD2	TGCAGTGCTCGGACTAGCGGAGAGACCCAGTACTTC	CSARTSGETQYF
TRBV10-3	NA	TRBJ2-5	TRBD2	TGTGCCATAGGGACTAGCGGGAAGGAGACCCAGTACTTC	CAIGTSGKETQYF
TRBV7-9	NA	TRBJ2-7	TRBD2	TGTGCCAGCAGCGCGACTAGCAGAACCTACGAGCAGTACTTC	CASSATSRTYEQYF
TRBV5-1	NA	TRBJ2-3	NA	TGCGCCAGCAGCTTATCCCGACGGGCAGATACGCAGTATTTT	CASSLSRRADTQYF
TRBV28	many	TRBJ1-6	NA	TGTGCCAGCAACCCCGGGGGTGGGTCTTTTGATTCACCCCTCCACTTT	CASNPGGGSFDSPLHF
TRBV15	few	TRBJ2-1	NA	TGTGCCACCAGCAGAAACTCCTTAGCCTCCCCTTACAATGAGCAGTTCTTC	CATSRNSLASPYNEQFF
TRBV15	few	TRBJ2-7	TRBD2	TGTGCCACCAGCAGAGCCGTAGCGGGAGTGGGTGAGCAGTACTTC	CATSRAVAGVGEQYF
TRBV10-3	few	TRBJ2-5	NA	TGTGCCATCAGTGGGACTGGACAAGAGACCCAGTACTTC	CAISGTGQETQYF
TRBV6-6	NA	TRBJ1-2	NA	TGTGCCAGCAGTTACGGCAGGGAGATGGCCTTC	CASSYGREMAF
TRBV5-1	NA	TRBJ1-1	NA	TGCGCCAGCAGCTTGGCCGAAAGGACTGAAGCTTTCTTT	CASSLAERTEAFF
TRBV18	many	TRBJ2-1	NA	TGTGCCAGCTCACCGAACCCGGGAGTAAATGAGCAGTTCTTC	CASSPNPGVNEQFF
TRBV29-1	NA	TRBJ2-5	NA	TGCAGCGGGGGACTCGGACAAGAGACCCAGTACTTC	CSGGLGQETQYF
TRBV27	many	TRBJ2-5	NA	TGTGCCAGCAGTATCCTCGGGGGGACCCAGTACTTC	CASSILGGTQYF
TRBV7-6	few	TRBJ2-7	TRBD2	TGTGCCAGCAGCCGGACTAGGGGCGTCGAGCAGTACTTC	CASSRTRGVEQYF
TRBV7-9	NA	TRBJ2-7	TRBD2	TGTGCCAGCAGCTTTGGACTAGCGGGAGGACCCTCCTACGAGCAGTACTTC	CASSFGLAGGPSYEQYF
TRBV5-6	few	TRBJ2-7	TRBD1	TGTGCCAGCAGCGACACAGGGGCACCCTCCTACTACGAGCAGTACTTC	CASSDTGAPSYYEQYF
TRBV7-2	few	TRBJ1-1	TRBD1	TGTGCCAGCAGCTTAGTACAGGGGCGGAACACTGAAGCTTTCTTT	CASSLVQGRNTEAFF
TRBV20-1	few	TRBJ1-5	TRBD1	TGCAGTGCTAGAGCCGGGACAGGGTTTAGTCAGCCCCAGCATTTT	CSARAGTGFSQPQHF
TRBV19	few	TRBJ1-4	NA	TGTGCCAGCAGACCGTGGGCAGGGCCCAATGAAAAACTGTTTTTT	CASRPWAGPNEKLFF
TRBV6-5	NA	TRBJ2-1	NA	TGTGCCAGCAGTTACGGTCCCAGGAGCTCCTACAATGAGCAGTTCTTC	CASSYGPRSSYNEQFF
TRBV29-1	many	TRBJ2-5	NA	TGCAGCGTTGAAGAGGGCGGAGAGACCCAGTACTTC	CSVEEGGETQYF
TRBV20-1	NA	TRBJ2-1	NA	TGCAGTGCTACAAGCGAGAAGAATGAGCAGTTCTTC	CSATSEKNEQFF
TRBV20-1	NA	TRBJ2-5	NA	TGTGGGACATACCAAGAGACCCAGTACTTC	CGTYQETQYF
TRBV20-1	NA	TRBJ2-1	TRBD2	TGCAGTGCTAGATCTAGCGGAAACCAGTTCTTC	CSARSSGNQFF
TRBV6-1	NA	TRBJ1-2	TRBD1	TGTGCCAGCATCGACAGGGGGAGAACTTCGGTCTATGGCTACACCTTC	CASIDRGRTSVYGYTF
TRBV5-1	NA	TRBJ2-5	NA	TGCGCCAGCAGCTCGACACCCCAAGAGACCCAGTACTTC	CASSSTPQETQYF
TRBV12-3/TRBV12-4	few	TRBJ2-3	NA	TGTGCCAGCAGTTCCCGGGCAACGGCAGATACGCAGTATTTT	CASSSRATADTQYF
TRBV7-2	many	TRBJ2-3	NA	TGTGCCAGCAGCTACGCCGGGACGGAACGCACAGATACGCAGTATTTT	CASSYAGTERTDTQYF
TRBV5-1	many	TRBJ2-5	NA	TGCGCCAGCAGCGTGTACGGGAGTACGGAGACCCAGTACTTC	CASSVYGSTETQYF
TRBV20-1	many	TRBJ2-7	NA	TGCAGTGCCGCGGGACTGTCCACCTACGAGCAGTACTTC	CSAAGLSTYEQYF
TRBV20-1	NA	TRBJ2-2	NA	TGCAGTGCCGTCTCCGGGACCGCGAACACCGGGGAGCTGGTTTTT	CSAVSGTANTGELVF
TRBV7-9	few	TRBJ2-5	NA	TGTGCCAGCAGCTTAGCACGGGGGATACACCTCGGGGAGACCCAGTACTTC	CASSLARGIHLGETQYF
TRBV4-3	NA	TRBJ2-7	NA	TGCGCCAGCAGCCAAGATCTAAGGAAGGGCTACGAGCAGTACTTC	CASSQDLRKGYEQYF
TRBV20-1	few	TRBJ2-7	NA	TGCAGTGCTAGAGGGAATCTGGGGGGAGCCAATACGTTTAGGGAGCAGTACTTC	CSARGNLGGANTFREQYF
TRBV7-9	few	TRBJ1-2	TRBD1	TGTGCCAGCAGCTTACCCCCCAGACAGGGCGGCTACACCTTC	CASSLPPRQGGYTF